The 27 T cell receptor beta chains below were found in one sample sequenced in a study of human T cells and chemical hapten exposure. Time point specified: patch test 1, 2 weeks after DPC sensitization. Described treatment: therapeutic diphenylcyclopropenone sensitization with weekly scalp DPC. TCRdb re-called the RACE reads through MiXCR, storing one row per CDR3 protein. The sample records just over 80,000 distinct CDR3 sequences, about 11% being singletons. The material was whole blood, obtained in connection with sensitization to the hapten diphenylcyclopropenone (DPC). The receptors originated from a woman aged 45-60 years with alopecia areata. Some clones in this sample may be carry-over from other donors' samples.

V usage is TRBV12-5 and J usage is TRBJ2-1; 7 bases align to TRBD1. J lost 3 bases, V lost 1 base, and 12 bases had no gene match. The germline CDR1 and CDR2 sequences are LGHNT and FRNRAP. This CDR3 is 18 amino acids long. CDR3 amino acids: CASGLDSSQGLRYNEQFF. The CDR3 region has the DNA TGTGCTAGTGGTTTGGACTCCTCACAGGGGTTGCGCTACAATGAGCAGTTCTTC.

This clonotype was seen a handful of times. The gene calls are TRBV7-9 and TRBJ2-3, with 10 bases matching TRBD1. With V trimmed by 4 bases and J by 6 bases, 16 bases remained unmatched. The CDR3 contains 18 residues. From germline, CDR1 is SEHNR and CDR2 FQNEAQ (reference sequence). The CDR3 protein is CASSSIDRGRGQRDTQYF. The CDR3 DNA sequence: TGTGCCAGCAGCTCCATCGACAGGGGGCGAGGACAACGGGATACGCAGTATTTT.

This clonotype has a count of ten or more. The V gene is TRBV27, the J gene TRBJ2-7, with a weak D call TRBD1 (6 bases). CDR1 MNHEY and CDR2 SMNVEV come from the germline V gene (reference sequence). The CDR3 spans 14 residues. Deletions cut 5 bases from V and 2 bases from J, with 13 bases between. The CDR3 reads CASSPGQRTYEQYF. CDR3 nucleotides: TGTGCCAGCAGTCCCGGACAGAGAACCTACGAGCAGTACTTC.

This clonotype was counted at least ten times. The chain is built from TRBV20-1 and TRBJ2-7; D gene ambiguous. This CDR3 region has 15 residues. CDR1 and CDR2 from the germline V gene are DFQATT and SNEGSKA (reference sequence). The V gene lost 0 bases and the J gene lost 0 bases, with 12 bases spanning the gap. CDR3 protein: CSARDSRGSSYEQYF. As DNA, the CDR3 is TGCAGTGCTAGAGATTCGAGAGGAAGCTCCTACGAGCAGTACTTC.

This clonotype came up many times. V is TRBV12-3 or TRBV12-4 and J is TRBJ2-1; 7 nucleotides align to TRBD2. V dropped 1 base and J dropped 4; count of bases not matched to a gene: 1. The CDR3 is 14 residues long. CDR3 sequence: CASSLGLAYNEQFF. The CDR3 coding sequence is TGTGCCAGCAGTTTAGGACTAGCTTACAATGAGCAGTTCTTC.

The chain has TRBV29-1 and TRBJ2-7; D might be TRBD1 (5 bases). Germline lookup yields CDR1 SQVTM and CDR2 ANQGSEA. Trimming removed 1 base from V and 3 bases from J, with 13 bases in between. This CDR3 has 14 residues. CDR3 in amino acids: CSVEGGGSLYEQYF. The DNA for the CDR3 is TGCAGCGTTGAAGGGGGCGGAAGCCTCTACGAGCAGTACTTC.

The J gene is TRBJ2-2, the V gene TRBV19; D is perhaps TRBD1 (6 bases). The CDR3 runs 14 residues. Germline CDR1 is LNHDA and CDR2 is SQIVND (reference sequence). With 3 bases removed from V and 7 bases from J, the gap between germline ends came to 12 bases. The CDR3 sequence is CASSITGLSGELFF. The CDR3 nucleotides read TGTGCCAGTAGTATTACAGGGTTAAGCGGGGAGCTGTTTTTT.

This clonotype was seen only a few times. The chain is built from TRBV7-2 and TRBJ2-1, with D unclear. CDR1 and CDR2 from the germline V gene are SGHTA and FQGNSA. The CDR3 has 12 amino acids. Trimming took off 1 base at V and 9 bases at J, with 7 bases between the two ends. The CDR3 DNA follows: TGTGCCAGCAGCTTAGGGAGTTCTGAGCAGTTCTTC. Its protein is CASSLGSSEQFF.

In its sample, this clonotype was seen a few times. This chain joins TRBV11-2 and TRBJ2-1; TRBD1 aligns across 7 bases. The V and J ends lost 0 bases and 9 bases, in that order; junction bases with no gene match: 8. Germline V gene data show CDR1 as SGHAT and CDR2 as FQNNGV. The CDR3 covers 15 residues. The chain's CDR3 is CASSLDWAGDSEQFF. CDR3 coding DNA: TGTGCCAGCAGCTTAGATTGGGCAGGGGACAGTGAGCAGTTCTTC. The full variable domain, completed using reference TRBV11-2 and TRBJ2-1, is EAGVAQSPRYKIIEKRQSVAFWCNPISGHATLYWYQQILGQGPKLLIQFQNNGVVDDSQLPKDRFSAERLKGVDSTLKIQPAKLEDSAVYLCASSLDWAGDSEQFFGPGTRLTVL.

The chain joins TRBV18 to TRBJ2-3; 11 bases are shared with TRBD1. CDR1 and CDR2 from the germline V gene are KGHSH and LQKENI. V was pared by 5 bases and J by 7 bases, with 14 bases of the junction left unmatched. This CDR3 region has 17 residues. The CDR3 reads CASSSQNGQGAANTQYF. Written as DNA, the CDR3 is TGTGCCAGCTCATCACAAAACGGACAGGGGGCGGCAAATACGCAGTATTTT.

This clonotype was counted ten times or more. The chain joins TRBV7-6 to TRBJ1-5; D possibly corresponds to TRBD1 (5 bases). Per germline, CDR1 SGHVS and CDR2 FNYEAQ. Trimming cost V 5 bases and J 12 bases, with 35 bases left between them. This CDR3 comprises 19 residues. The CDR3, as DNA: TGTGCCAGCAGCGAGATAACGGGATCTTCGGATTGGGGCAATCAGTACCAGCATTTT. Amino acid sequence: CASSEITGSSDWGNQYQHF.

The table lists this clonotype with many counts. V is TRBV7-9 and J is TRBJ1-4; a weak D match, TRBD1 (5 bases). Trimming removed 5 bases from V and 8 bases from J, with 15 bases in between. The CDR3 is made up of 14 amino acids. Germline V CDR1 and CDR2: SEHNR, FQNEAQ (reference sequence). CDR3 region: CASSLARDEEKLFF. CDR3 coding DNA: TGTGCCAGCAGCCTTGCAAGGGACGAGGAAAAACTGTTTTTT. Together with reference TRBV7-9 and TRBJ1-4, the CDR3 gives the full variable domain: DTGVSQNPRHKITKRGQNVTFRCDPISEHNRLYWYRQTLGQGPEFLTYFQNEAQLEKSRLLSDRFSAERPKGSFSTLEIQRTEQGDSAMYLCASSLARDEEKLFFGSGTQLSVL.

The V and J genes are TRBV14 and TRBJ2-1; 13 nucleotides match TRBD2. Germline assignment: CDR1 SGHDN and CDR2 FVKESK. With 2 bases clipped from V and 6 bases from J, the junction kept 7 bases outside the gene matches. The CDR3 loop spans 17 amino acids. CDR3 in DNA: TGTGCCAGCAGCCAAAGACAACTAGCGGGAGGGGTCAATGAGCAGTTCTTC. It encodes CASSQRQLAGGVNEQFF.

This chain links TRBV7-9 with TRBJ2-7; D not certain. The V and J ends lost 5 bases and 5 bases respectively, with 13 bases between them. The CDR3 contains 13 residues. The germline gives CDR1 SEHNR, CDR2 FQNEAQ (reference sequence). Here the CDR3 DNA reads TGTGCCAGCAGCCGAAGCAGGCTGGACGAGCAGTACTTC. Translation: CASSRSRLDEQYF. Full variable domain (rest looked up from reference TRBV7-9 and TRBJ2-7): DTGVSQNPRHKITKRGQNVTFRCDPISEHNRLYWYRQTLGQGPEFLTYFQNEAQLEKSRLLSDRFSAERPKGSFSTLEIQRTEQGDSAMYLCASSRSRLDEQYFGPGTRLTVT.

Many counts were recorded for this clonotype. The rearrangement uses TRBV18 and TRBJ2-6; 7 bases fit TRBD1. Germline V lookup: CDR1 KGHSH, CDR2 LQKENI. V was pared by 3 bases and J by 2 bases, with 4 bases of the junction left unmatched. This CDR3 contains 16 residues. In DNA form, the CDR3 reads TGTGCCAGCTCACCCACGACAGGGACTGGGGCCAACGTCCTGACTTTC. Translating gives CASSPTTGTGANVLTF.

This clonotype was seen repeatedly, ten times or more. V usage is TRBV9 and J usage is TRBJ1-4; a possible D gene is TRBD1 (5 bases). V lost 3 bases, J lost 7 bases, and 13 bases lay in between. The CDR3 covers 14 residues. Germline V lookup: CDR1 SGDLS, CDR2 YYNGEE. This chain's CDR3 is CASSANGAGEKLFF. As DNA, the CDR3 is TGTGCCAGCAGCGCTAATGGGGCTGGTGAAAAACTGTTTTTT. The complete variable domain, with remaining parts taken from reference TRBV9 and TRBJ1-4, reads DSGVTQTPKHLITATGQRVTLRCSPRSGDLSVYWYQQSLDQGLQFLIQYYNGEERAKGNILERFSAQQFPDLHSELNLSSLELGDSALYFCASSANGAGEKLFFGSGTQLSVL.

This chain joins TRBV18 and TRBJ1-5; unclear D gene. Trimming stripped 1 base from V and 2 bases from J, with 6 bases between. Germline V gene lookup returns CDR1 KGHSH and CDR2 LQKENI. The CDR3 length is 14 residues. The chain's CDR3 is CASSPQRGNQPQHF. As DNA, the CDR3 is TGTGCCAGCTCACCACAAAGGGGCAATCAGCCCCAGCATTTT.

This clonotype was seen a handful of times. This chain joins TRBV20-1 and TRBJ2-1, with 7 bases lining up with TRBD2. The germline CDR1 and CDR2 sequences are DFQATT and SNEGSKA (reference sequence). The junction had 11 bases not matched to a gene; V was cut back by 5 bases and J by 10 bases. The CDR3 spans 13 residues. Here the CDR3 reads CSAGRELAPEQFF. Here the CDR3 DNA reads TGCAGTGCTGGCCGGGAACTAGCGCCCGAGCAGTTCTTC.

DNA for the CDR3: TGCAGCGCCGGACAGGGGGGCGAGCAGTACTTC. It yields the protein CSAGQGGEQYF. This rearrangement joins TRBV29-1 to TRBJ2-7, with TRBD1 matching 10 bases. The CDR3 is 11 residues long. V was clipped by 7 bases and J by 6 bases; unmatched bases: 3. CDR1 is SQVTM and CDR2 is ANQGSEA in the germline V gene.

The J gene is TRBJ2-4, the V gene TRBV7-2, with D perhaps matching TRBD1 or TRBD2 (5 bases each). V lost 5 bases to trimming and J lost 1 base, with 24 bases between them. Germline CDR1 SGHTA, CDR2 FQGNSA. CDR3 length: 19 residues. CDR3 sequence reads: CASSHSPGDVILAKNIQYF. CDR3 bases: TGTGCCAGCAGCCACTCCCCTGGGGACGTAATTCTCGCCAAAAACATTCAGTACTTC.

This clonotype was detected ten times or more. The CDR3 here is CAIAPQNTGELFF. Here the CDR3 DNA reads TGTGCCATCGCCCCCCAGAACACCGGGGAGCTGTTTTTT. The rearrangement uses TRBV24-1 and TRBJ2-2; D gene unclear. CDR1 and CDR2 from the germline V gene are KGHDR and SFDVKD. The V gene lost 11 bases and the J gene lost 1 base, with 10 bases spanning the gap. The CDR3 totals 13 residues.

Many counts were recorded for this clonotype. CDR3 region: CASSPPLGLAGYSSYNEQFF. In nucleotides, the CDR3 is TGTGCCAGCAGCCCTCCCCTCGGACTAGCGGGTTACAGCTCCTACAATGAGCAGTTCTTC. The J gene is TRBJ2-1, the V gene TRBV14, with TRBD2 identical over 11 bases. The CDR3 runs to 20 residues. V was pared by 4 bases and J by 0 bases, with 14 bases of the junction left unmatched. Germline V gene lookup returns CDR1 SGHDN and CDR2 FVKESK.

This clonotype appeared a few times. V gene TRBV29-1 combines with J gene TRBJ2-3; 12 nucleotides line up with TRBD2. This CDR3 is 14 amino acids long. Trimming took 8 bases from V and 5 from J; bases not matched to a gene: 8. The germline V gene has CDR1 SQVTM and CDR2 ANQGSEA. The CDR3 here is CSSLAGGYGDTQYF. CDR3 coding DNA: TGCAGCAGTCTAGCGGGAGGGTACGGAGATACGCAGTATTTT.

This clonotype was counted many times. The chain links TRBV28 to TRBJ2-3; possible D gene TRBD1, 6 bases. CDR3 length: 15 amino acids. Germline V gene data show CDR1 as MDHEN and CDR2 as SYDVKM. Trimming removed 7 bases from V and 1 base from J, with 15 bases in between. In DNA form, the CDR3 reads TGTGCCAGCACCCTGGAGCCAGGGGGCACAGATACGCAGTATTTT. Protein product: CASTLEPGGTDTQYF.

This clonotype was found a few times. The chain recombines TRBV6-6 with TRBJ2-2; the D gene could be TRBD1 or TRBD2 (6 bases each). This CDR3 contains 15 residues. Trimming removed 2 bases from V and 5 bases from J, with 12 bases in between. From germline, CDR1 is MNHNY and CDR2 SVGAGI (reference sequence). CDR3 sequence (DNA): TGTGCCAGCAGTTACGTGAGGGGGGATACCGGGGAGCTGTTTTTT. Amino acids: CASSYVRGDTGELFF.

This clonotype was detected only a few times. The V and J genes are TRBV2 and TRBJ2-3, with TRBD2 matching over 14 bases. Germline V gene sequence: CDR1 SNHLY, CDR2 FYNNEI. There are 16 residues in the CDR3. Losses at the gene ends were 4 bases for V and 8 bases for J; bases not matched to a gene: 8. The CDR3 sequence: CASSATGLAGGITQYF. CDR3 sequence (DNA): TGTGCCAGCAGTGCAACTGGACTAGCGGGAGGAATTACGCAGTATTTT.

V gene TRBV28 combines with J gene TRBJ2-2, with 9 bases matching TRBD1. The CDR3 length is 16 residues. From germline, CDR1 is MDHEN and CDR2 SYDVKM. Trimming at V came to 6 bases and at J to 6 bases, leaving 11 bases not matched to a gene. The CDR3 here is CASSPLGTGIAGELFF. DNA of the CDR3: TGTGCCAGCAGCCCCTTAGGGACAGGGATCGCCGGGGAGCTGTTTTTT.